The next 3 T cell receptor beta chains were all read from a single sample in a study of vaccination and CD4 T cells after COVID-19. Their cognate antigens are unknown. Treatment: roughly 11-day PBMC culture with coronavirus spike peptide pools or control peptides (ViraFEST assay). Oncomine TCR Beta short-read sequencing was applied to DNA from cultured CD4+ T cells. TCRdb reprocessed the PCR reads via MiXCR and lists one record per CDR3 protein. The profile shows more than 13,000 distinct CDR3 sequences, roughly a fifth of them singletons. The sequencing here drew on CD4+ T cells from blood, cultured in vitro, taken before SARS-CoV-2 vaccination. The receptors stem from a human donor who received a COVID-19 vaccine.

This clonotype was counted between two and nine times. The chain's CDR3 is CSARDGGGANTEAFF. CDR3 nucleotide sequence: TGCAGTGCTAGAGATGGGGGGGGAGCGAACACTGAAGCTTTCTTT. The genes are TRBV20-1 and TRBJ1-1; D possibly corresponds to TRBD1 (5 bases). CDR3 size: 15 residues. CDR1 DFQATT and CDR2 SNEGSKA come from the germline V gene (reference sequence). The V end was cut by 0 bases, the J end by 1 base, with 12 bases between.

This clonotype qualifies as medium-sized (0.01 to 0.1%). The V and J genes are TRBV27 and TRBJ2-3; D remains unclear. The germline CDR1 and CDR2 sequences are MNHEY and SMNVEV (reference sequence). CDR3 size: 13 residues. Trimming removed 6 bases from V and 4 bases from J, with 11 bases in between. For the CDR3, the DNA is TGTGCCAGCAGCACCTCCGCCGCAGATACGCAGTATTTT. Protein product: CASSTSAADTQYF.

The chain recombines TRBV25-1 with TRBJ1-4; no reliable D call. Germline loops: CDR1 MGHDK, CDR2 SYGVNS. The CDR3 is 12 amino acids. V lost 3 bases and J lost 4, with 3 bases in between. CDR3 residues: CASSDLNEKLFF. The CDR3 nucleotides read TGTGCCAGCAGTGACCTTAATGAAAAACTGTTTTTT. The whole variable domain, remainder taken from reference TRBV25-1 and TRBJ1-4, is EADIYQTPRYLVIGTGKKITLECSQTMGHDKMYWYQQDPGMELHLIHYSYGVNSTEKGDLSSESTVSRIRTEHFPLTLESARPSHTSQYLCASSDLNEKLFFGSGTQLSVL.